What follows are 4 T cell receptor beta chains derived from one specimen sequenced in a study of T cells after yellow fever vaccination. TCRdb ran MiXCR on the 5' RACE reads and lists one entry per CDR3 protein. The repertoire holds nearly 550,000 distinct CDR3 sequences, with 15% to 20% as singletons. Sequences were derived from PBMCs, sampled 15 days after the yellow fever booster vaccination. Receptors originate from a man aged 25-40 years who received the YFV17D yellow fever vaccine.

The V and J genes are TRBV6-5 and TRBJ2-7; D gene ambiguous. CDR1 MNHEY and CDR2 SVGAGI come from the germline V gene. This CDR3 is 15 amino acids long. V dropped 0 bases and J dropped 0 bases, with 9 bases sitting between them. The CDR3 sequence is CASSYSRPGSYEQYF. In DNA form, the CDR3 reads TGTGCCAGCAGTTACTCCCGCCCCGGCTCCTACGAGCAGTACTTC.

The chain carries TRBV18 and TRBJ2-5; 8 bases fit TRBD2. The V gene end was trimmed by 3 bases and the J gene end by 1 base; junction bases not matched to a gene: 1. Germline values: CDR1 KGHSH, CDR2 LQKENI. CDR3 length: 14 residues. The CDR3, as DNA: TGTGCCAGCTCACCGAGCGGGAGCCAAGAGACCCAGTACTTC. Residues: CASSPSGSQETQYF.

This clonotype was counted only a few times. The chain links TRBV5-4 to TRBJ2-2, with D unresolved. Germline V gene lookup returns CDR1 SGHNT and CDR2 YYREEE (reference sequence). V was trimmed by 4 bases and J by 5 bases, leaving 6 bases between them. The CDR3 runs to 12 residues. CDR3 in amino acids: CASSGETGELFF. The CDR3 DNA follows: TGTGCCAGCAGCGGAGAGACCGGGGAGCTGTTTTTT.

This chain uses TRBV6-2 or TRBV6-3 with TRBJ2-1; TRBD2 might be the D (6 bases). The CDR3 loop spans 16 amino acids. From germline, CDR1 is MNHEY and CDR2 SVGEGT. V was clipped by 5 bases and J by 1 base, with 15 bases between them. The CDR3, as DNA: TGTGCCAGCAGTGGGTGGAGGGACGAATCCTACAATGAGCAGTTCTTC. Residues: CASSGWRDESYNEQFF.